This T cell receptor (beta chain) comes out of a study of radiotherapy plus CTLA-4 blockade in lung cancer. Generated by immunoSEQ multiplex PCR, the TCRdb table keeps only in-frame clones and is missing some. In the table there are 40,000 to 45,000 clones, about 67% of which are singletons. Per the germline V gene, CDR1 is KGHSH and CDR2 is LQKENI. V lost 6 bases and J lost 4, with 19 bases in between. CDR3 length equals 16 residues. The receptor's source is a human donor with non-small cell lung cancer who had a partial response to radiotherapy plus ipilimumab. The sequencing used peripheral blood, collected from a patient treated with radiotherapy plus ipilimumab. The chain employs TRBV18 and TRBJ1-3, with a tentative D call TRBD1 (5 bases). The CDR3 DNA reads TGTGCCAGCTCGACGGTGGGGGGATGGCGAGGAAACACCATATATTTT. Its protein product is CASSTVGGWRGNTIYF.